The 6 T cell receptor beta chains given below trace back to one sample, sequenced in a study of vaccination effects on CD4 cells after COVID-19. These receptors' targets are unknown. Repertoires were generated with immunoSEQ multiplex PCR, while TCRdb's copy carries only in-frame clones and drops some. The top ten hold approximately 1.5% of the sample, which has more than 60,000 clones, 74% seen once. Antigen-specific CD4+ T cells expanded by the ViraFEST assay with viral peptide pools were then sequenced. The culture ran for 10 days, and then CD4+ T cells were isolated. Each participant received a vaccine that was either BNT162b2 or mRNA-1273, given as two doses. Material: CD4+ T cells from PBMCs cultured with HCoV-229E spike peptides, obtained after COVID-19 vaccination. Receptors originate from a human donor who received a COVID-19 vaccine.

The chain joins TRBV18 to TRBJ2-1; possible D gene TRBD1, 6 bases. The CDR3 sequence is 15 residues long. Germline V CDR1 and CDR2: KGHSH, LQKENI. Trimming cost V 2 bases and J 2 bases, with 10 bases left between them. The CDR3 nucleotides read TGTGCCAGCTCACCAAGGGACAATACCTACAATGAGCAGTTCTTC. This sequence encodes CASSPRDNTYNEQFF.

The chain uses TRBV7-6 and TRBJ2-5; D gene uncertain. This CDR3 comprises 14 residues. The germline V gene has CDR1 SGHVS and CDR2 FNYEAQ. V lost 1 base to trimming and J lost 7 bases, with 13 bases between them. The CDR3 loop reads CASSLDANPGTQYF. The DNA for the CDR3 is TGTGCCAGCAGCTTAGATGCCAACCCCGGGACCCAGTACTTC.

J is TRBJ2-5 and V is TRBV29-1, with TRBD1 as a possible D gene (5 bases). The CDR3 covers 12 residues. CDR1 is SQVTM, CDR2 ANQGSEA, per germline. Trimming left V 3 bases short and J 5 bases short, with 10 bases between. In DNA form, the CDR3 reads TGCAGCGTTGAGGGGCAGTCTGAGACCCAGTACTTC. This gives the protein CSVEGQSETQYF.

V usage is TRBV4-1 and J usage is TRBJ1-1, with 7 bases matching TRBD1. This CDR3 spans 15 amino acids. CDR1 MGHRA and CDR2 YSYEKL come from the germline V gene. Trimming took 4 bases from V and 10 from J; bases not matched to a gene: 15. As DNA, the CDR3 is TGCGCCAGCAGCCGAAACCTCGACAGGGATTCGGGAGCTTTCTTT. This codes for CASSRNLDRDSGAFF.

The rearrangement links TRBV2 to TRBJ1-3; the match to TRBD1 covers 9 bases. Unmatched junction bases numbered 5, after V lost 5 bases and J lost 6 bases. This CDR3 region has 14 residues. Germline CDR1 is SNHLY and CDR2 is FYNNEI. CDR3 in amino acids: CASSRDRAANTIYF. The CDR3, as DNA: TGTGCCAGCAGTAGGGACAGGGCGGCAAACACCATATATTTT.

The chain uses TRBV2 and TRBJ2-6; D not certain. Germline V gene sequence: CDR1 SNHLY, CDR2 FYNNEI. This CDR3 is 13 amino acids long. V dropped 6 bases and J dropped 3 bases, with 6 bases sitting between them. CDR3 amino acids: CASSAFGANVLTF. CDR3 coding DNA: TGTGCCAGCAGCGCCTTTGGGGCCAACGTCCTGACTTTC.